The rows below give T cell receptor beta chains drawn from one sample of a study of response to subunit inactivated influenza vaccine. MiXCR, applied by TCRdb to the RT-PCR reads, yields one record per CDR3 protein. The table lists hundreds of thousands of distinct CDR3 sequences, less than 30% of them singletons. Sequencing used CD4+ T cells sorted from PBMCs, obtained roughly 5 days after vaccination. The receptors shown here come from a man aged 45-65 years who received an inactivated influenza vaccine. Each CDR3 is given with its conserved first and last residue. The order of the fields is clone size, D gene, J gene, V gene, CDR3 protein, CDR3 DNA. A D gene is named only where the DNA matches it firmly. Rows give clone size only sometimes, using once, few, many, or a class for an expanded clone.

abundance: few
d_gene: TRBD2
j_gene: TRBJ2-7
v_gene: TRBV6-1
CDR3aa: CASSKPDGGSEQYF
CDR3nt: TGTGCCAGCAGTAAACCTGACGGGGGGAGTGAGCAGTACTTC

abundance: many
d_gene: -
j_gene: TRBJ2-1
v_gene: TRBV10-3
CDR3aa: CAISEGREGHNEQFF
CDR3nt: TGTGCCATCAGTGAGGGGAGAGAGGGGCACAATGAGCAGTTCTTC

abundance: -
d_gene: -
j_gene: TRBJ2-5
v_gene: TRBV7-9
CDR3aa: CASSEDRIQETQYF
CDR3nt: TGTGCCAGCAGCGAGGACAGAATTCAAGAGACCCAGTACTTC

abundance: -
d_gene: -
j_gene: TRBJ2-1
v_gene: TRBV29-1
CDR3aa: CSVEILRDNEQFF
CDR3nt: TGCAGCGTTGAAATACTCCGGGACAATGAGCAGTTCTTC

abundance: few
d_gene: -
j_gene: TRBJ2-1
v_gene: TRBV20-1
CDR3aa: CSALFRHNEQFF
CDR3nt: TGCAGTGCTTTATTTCGTCACAATGAGCAGTTCTTC

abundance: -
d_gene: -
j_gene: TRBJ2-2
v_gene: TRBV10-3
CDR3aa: CAISASRVYTGELFF
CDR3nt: TGTGCCATCAGTGCATCCCGGGTTTACACCGGGGAGCTGTTTTTT

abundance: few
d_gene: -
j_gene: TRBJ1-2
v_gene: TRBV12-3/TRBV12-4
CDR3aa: CASDRNAYGYTF
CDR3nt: TGTGCCAGCGACAGGAACGCCTATGGCTACACCTTC

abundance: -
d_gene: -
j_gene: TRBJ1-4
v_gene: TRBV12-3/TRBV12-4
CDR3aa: CASSFRHGGNEKLFF
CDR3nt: TGTGCCAGCAGTTTTCGACACGGGGGGAATGAAAAACTGTTTTTT

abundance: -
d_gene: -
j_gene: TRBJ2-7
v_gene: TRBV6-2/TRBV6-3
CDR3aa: CASSYSGGSREQYF
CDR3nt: TGTGCCAGCAGTTACTCAGGAGGGAGTCGCGAGCAGTACTTC

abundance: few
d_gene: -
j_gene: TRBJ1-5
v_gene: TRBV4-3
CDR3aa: CASSQDNLSRGPQHF
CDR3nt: TGCGCCAGCAGCCAAGATAACCTCAGCAGGGGGCCCCAGCATTTT

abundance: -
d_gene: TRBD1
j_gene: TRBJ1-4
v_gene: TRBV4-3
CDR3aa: CASSQNPGQSNEKLFF
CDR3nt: TGCGCCAGCAGCCAAAATCCGGGACAGTCGAATGAAAAACTGTTTTTT

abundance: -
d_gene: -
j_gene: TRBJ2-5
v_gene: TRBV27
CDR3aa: CASSLTRWGETQYF
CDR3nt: TGTGCCAGCAGTTTAACAAGGTGGGGGGAGACCCAGTACTTC

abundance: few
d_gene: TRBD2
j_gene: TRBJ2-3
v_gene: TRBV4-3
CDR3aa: CASSQRLAGEGDTQYF
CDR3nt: TGCGCCAGCAGCCAAAGACTAGCGGGAGAAGGAGATACGCAGTATTTT

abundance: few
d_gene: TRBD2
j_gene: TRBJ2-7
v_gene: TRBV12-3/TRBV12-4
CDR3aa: CASSLSGGTVQQYF
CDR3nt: TGTGCCAGCAGTTTATCGGGGGGGACGGTTCAGCAGTACTTC

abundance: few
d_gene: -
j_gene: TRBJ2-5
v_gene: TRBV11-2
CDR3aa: CASSFSGPLKTQYF
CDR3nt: TGTGCCAGCAGCTTTTCGGGACCATTAAAGACCCAGTACTTC

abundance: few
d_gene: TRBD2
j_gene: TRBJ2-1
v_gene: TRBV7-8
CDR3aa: CASSLVSAGGTYNEQFF
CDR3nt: TGTGCCAGCAGCTTAGTGTCTGCGGGAGGGACCTACAATGAGCAGTTCTTC

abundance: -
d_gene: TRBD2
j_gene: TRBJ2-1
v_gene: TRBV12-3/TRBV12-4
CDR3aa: CASRGTSYNEQFF
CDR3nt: TGTGCCAGCAGGGGGACTAGCTACAATGAGCAGTTCTTC

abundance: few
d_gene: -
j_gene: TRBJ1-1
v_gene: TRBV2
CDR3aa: CASSMDRVTVEAFF
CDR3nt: TGTGCCAGCAGCATGGATAGAGTCACCGTTGAAGCTTTCTTT

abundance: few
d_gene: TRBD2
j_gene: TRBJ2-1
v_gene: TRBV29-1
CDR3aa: CSGQRGGNEQFF
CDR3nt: TGCAGCGGGCAGCGGGGGGGGAATGAGCAGTTCTTC

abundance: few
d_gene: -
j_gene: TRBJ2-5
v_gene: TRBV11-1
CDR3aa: CASSPKLPRRTKTQYF
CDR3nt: TGTGCCAGCAGCCCCAAGCTACCCCGTCGGACCAAGACCCAGTACTTC

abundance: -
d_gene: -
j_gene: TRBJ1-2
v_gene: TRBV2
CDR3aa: CASVGSNYGYTF
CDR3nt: TGTGCCAGCGTGGGATCTAACTATGGCTACACCTTC

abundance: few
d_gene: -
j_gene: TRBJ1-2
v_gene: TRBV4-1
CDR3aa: CASSLGQYYGYTF
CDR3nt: TGCGCCAGCAGCCTCGGACAGTACTATGGCTACACCTTC

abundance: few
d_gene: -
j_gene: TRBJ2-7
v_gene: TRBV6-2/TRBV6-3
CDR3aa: CASSWGHYEQYF
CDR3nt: TGTGCCAGCAGTTGGGGACACTACGAGCAGTACTTC

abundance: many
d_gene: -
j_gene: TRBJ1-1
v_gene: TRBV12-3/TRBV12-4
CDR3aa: CASSLTGVNTEAFF
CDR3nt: TGCGCCAGCAGCTTAACGGGGGTAAACACTGAAGCTTTCTTT

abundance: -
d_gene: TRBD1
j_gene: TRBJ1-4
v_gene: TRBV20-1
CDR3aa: CSARDGGTGEEKLFF
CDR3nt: TGCAGTGCTAGAGATGGGGGGACAGGGGAGGAAAAACTGTTTTTT

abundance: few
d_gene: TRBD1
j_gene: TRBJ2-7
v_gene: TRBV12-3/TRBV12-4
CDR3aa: CASSPAGTGAHEQYF
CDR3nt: TGTGCCAGCAGTCCCGCCGGGACAGGGGCCCACGAGCAGTACTTC

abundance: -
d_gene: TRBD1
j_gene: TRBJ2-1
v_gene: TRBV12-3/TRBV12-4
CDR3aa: CASSSTWDSSSYNEQFF
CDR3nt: TGTGCCAGCAGTTCCACCTGGGACAGTAGCTCCTACAATGAGCAGTTCTTC

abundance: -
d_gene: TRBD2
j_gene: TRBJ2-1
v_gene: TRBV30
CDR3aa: CAWRTGTSGVNEQFF
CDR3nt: TGTGCCTGGAGGACCGGGACTAGCGGGGTCAATGAGCAGTTCTTC

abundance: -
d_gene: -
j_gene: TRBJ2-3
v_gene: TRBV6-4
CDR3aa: CASSDSAGAGTDTQYF
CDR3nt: TGTGCCAGCAGTGACTCGGCGGGGGCCGGCACAGATACGCAGTATTTT

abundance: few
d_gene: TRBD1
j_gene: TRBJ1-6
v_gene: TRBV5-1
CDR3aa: CASSPGTVYMGSPLHF
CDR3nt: TGCGCCAGCAGCCCCGGGACAGTGTACATGGGGTCACCCCTCCACTTT

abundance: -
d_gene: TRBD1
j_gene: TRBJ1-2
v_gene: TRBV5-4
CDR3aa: CASGSGQGFYGYTF
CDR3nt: TGTGCCAGCGGATCGGGACAGGGTTTCTATGGCTACACCTTC

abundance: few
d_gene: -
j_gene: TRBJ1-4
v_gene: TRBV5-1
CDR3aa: CASSLERALNEKLFF
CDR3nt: TGCGCCAGCAGCTTGGAACGGGCCCTTAATGAAAAACTGTTTTTT

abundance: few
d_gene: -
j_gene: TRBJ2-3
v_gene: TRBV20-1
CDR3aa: CSAAAGPRAVDTQYF
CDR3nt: TGCAGTGCTGCAGCCGGACCTAGAGCTGTAGATACGCAGTATTTT

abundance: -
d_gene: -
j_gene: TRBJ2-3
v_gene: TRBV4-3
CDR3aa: CASSQDLGEGADTQYF
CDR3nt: TGCGCCAGCAGCCAAGACTTAGGGGAGGGGGCCGATACGCAGTATTTT

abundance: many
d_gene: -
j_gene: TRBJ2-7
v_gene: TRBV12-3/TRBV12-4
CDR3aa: CASSLGGLSYEQYF
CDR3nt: TGTGCCAGCAGTTTGGGGGGCCTCTCCTACGAGCAGTACTTC

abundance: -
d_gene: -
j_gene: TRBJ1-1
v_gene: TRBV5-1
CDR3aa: CASSGNRVGNTEAFF
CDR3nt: TGCGCCAGCAGCGGAAACAGGGTTGGGAACACTGAAGCTTTCTTT

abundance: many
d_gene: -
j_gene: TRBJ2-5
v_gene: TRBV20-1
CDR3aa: CSAGETQYF
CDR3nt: TGCAGTGCTGGAGAGACCCAGTACTTC

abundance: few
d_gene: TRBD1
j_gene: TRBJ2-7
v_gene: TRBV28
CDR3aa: CASSPRTGEQYF
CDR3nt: TGTGCCAGCAGTCCCCGGACAGGCGAGCAGTACTTC

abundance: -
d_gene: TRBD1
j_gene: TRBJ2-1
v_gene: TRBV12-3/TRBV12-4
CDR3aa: CASTTGAHGRNEQFF
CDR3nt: TGTGCCAGCACCACAGGGGCCCACGGACGAAATGAGCAGTTCTTC